The next 25 T cell receptor beta chains were all read from a single sample in a study of T cell changes during pregnancy in multiple sclerosis (dated by TCRdb to the late 2010s). The receptor library was made with the immunoSEQ multiplex PCR assay. Not all clones reach the TCRdb copy of this immuneACCESS table, which keeps in-frame sequences only. Checked studies attribute under half of the gap to unresolved V genes and leave the rest unexplained. The sample data list roughly 75,000 clones, and about 92% of these were observed just once. Around 2.6% of the sample lies in the top ten. The sample consisted of peripheral blood, taken after pregnancy. These receptors all come from a female donor in good health, enrolled as a control in a pregnancy study.

The chain employs TRBV5-5 and TRBJ1-4, with D maybe TRBD1 (5 bases). Per germline, CDR1 SGHKS and CDR2 YYEKEE (reference sequence). There are 15 residues in the CDR3. The ends were cut back, 0 bases at V and 8 bases at J, with 14 bases in the middle. CDR3 nucleotides: TGTGCCAGCAGCTTGGGGGGGGAAGTACGCGAAAAACTGTTTTTT. Protein product: CASSLGGEVREKLFF. The full variable domain, rest sourced from reference TRBV5-5 and TRBJ1-4, is DAGVTQSPTHLIKTRGQQVTLRCSPISGHKSVSWYQQVLGQGPQFIFQYYEKEERGRGNFPDRFSARQFPNYSSELNVNALLLGDSALYLCASSLGGEVREKLFFGSGTQLSVL.

The chain combines TRBV27 with TRBJ1-4, with 7 bases that match TRBD1. The germline gives CDR1 MNHEY, CDR2 SMNVEV (reference sequence). With V trimmed by 4 bases and J by 0 bases, 11 bases remained unmatched. The CDR3 loop spans 18 amino acids. The CDR3 sequence is CASSSTGEILSTNEKLFF. The CDR3 bases are TGTGCCAGCAGTTCTACAGGGGAGATACTTTCAACTAATGAAAAACTGTTTTTT.

The CDR3 sequence is CASSRQGTEAFF. The DNA of the CDR3 is TGTGCCAGCAGTCGACAGGGCACTGAAGCTTTCTTT. This chain uses TRBV6-5 with TRBJ1-1; 7 positions agree with TRBD1. CDR3 length: 12 amino acids. Germline V gene lookup returns CDR1 MNHEY and CDR2 SVGAGI. V shed 5 bases and J 4 bases; nucleotides not matched to a gene: 1.

V is TRBV10-1 and J is TRBJ2-3, with 9 positions matching TRBD2. In germline, CDR1 is WNHNN, CDR2 SYGVQD (reference sequence). This CDR3 spans 17 amino acids. V shed 3 bases, J shed 4 bases, and the junction held 11 bases outside the gene matches. In nucleotides, the CDR3 is TGCGCCAGCAGTGATGCTTTCGGGACTAGCCCCTCAGATACGCAGTATTTT. It translates to CASSDAFGTSPSDTQYF.

This chain links TRBV7-9 with TRBJ2-1, with D possibly being TRBD2 (6 bases). There are 14 residues in the CDR3. Germline loops: CDR1 SEHNR, CDR2 FQNEAQ (reference sequence). Trimming removed 7 bases from V and 10 bases from J, with 20 bases in between. DNA of the CDR3: TGTGCCAGCACCTACCCAACGGCTAGCGAGGAGCAGTTCTTC. Encoded protein: CASTYPTASEEQFF.

The gene calls are TRBV25-1 and TRBJ1-4; 7 positions match TRBD1. Trimming cost V 3 bases and J 5 bases; bases outside gene matches: 6. This CDR3 has 15 residues. The germline V gene encodes CDR1 MGHDK and CDR2 SYGVNS. The CDR3 DNA follows: TGTGCCAGCAGTGAGCACTACAGGGGAAATGAAAAACTGTTTTTT. This encodes CASSEHYRGNEKLFF.

This rearrangement joins TRBV10-3 to TRBJ2-7; perhaps TRBD1 as D (6 bases). Trimming stripped 11 bases from V and 3 bases from J, with 14 bases between. The CDR3 length is 12 residues. Germline CDR1 is ENHRY and CDR2 is SYGVKD. CDR3 sequence: CAPRQAHYEQYF. The CDR3 DNA follows: TGTGCCCCTAGACAGGCCCACTACGAGCAGTACTTC.

This chain joins TRBV4-3 and TRBJ2-4; 7 bases fit TRBD1. The CDR3 runs to 16 residues. Germline lookup yields CDR1 LGHNA and CDR2 YSLEER. The V and J ends lost 1 base and 6 bases, in that order; junction bases with no gene match: 9. The CDR3 coding sequence is TGCGCCAGCAGCCAAGGGGGGCCGGGACAGACAAACATTCAGTACTTC. The encoded protein is CASSQGGPGQTNIQYF.

The chain combines TRBV6-6 with TRBJ2-2; a possible D gene is TRBD1 (5 bases). Germline V gives CDR1 MNHNY, CDR2 SVGAGI (reference sequence). The V end was cut by 0 bases, the J end by 2 bases, with 10 bases between. The CDR3 spans 16 residues. The CDR3 protein is CASSYSGQANTGELFF. CDR3 nucleotides: TGTGCCAGCAGTTACTCGGGGCAGGCCAACACCGGGGAGCTGTTTTTT.

This clone was seen once. The chain couples TRBV29-1 to TRBJ1-5; D possibly corresponds to TRBD1 (5 bases). The ends were cut back, 5 bases at V and 2 bases at J, with 7 bases in the middle. This CDR3 region has 12 residues. The V gene's germline CDR1 is SQVTM and CDR2 ANQGSEA. CDR3 coding DNA: TGCAGCGTTATACAGGGCAATCAGCCCCAGCATTTT. Its translation: CSVIQGNQPQHF.

The count of this clone is one. J is TRBJ1-5 and V is TRBV19; D ambiguous. V was pared by 9 bases and J by 6 bases, with 24 bases between. Germline V CDR1 and CDR2: LNHDA, SQIVND (reference sequence). The CDR3 runs to 16 residues. The CDR3 coding sequence is TGTGCCAGCCACCTTGAGTTTCTTTTTAGCTTTCAGCCCCAGCATTTT. The encoded protein is CASHLEFLFSFQPQHF.

J is TRBJ1-2 and V is TRBV10-3; D may be TRBD1 (5 bases). CDR3 length: 15 amino acids. Germline CDR1 and CDR2: ENHRY and SYGVKD. V lost 0 bases to trimming and J lost 6 bases, with 14 bases between them. The CDR3 spells CAISESARGADGYTF. The CDR3 nucleotides are TGTGCCATCAGTGAGTCGGCGCGGGGCGCCGATGGCTACACCTTC.

The rearrangement uses TRBV5-5 and TRBJ1-6; possible D gene TRBD1, 6 bases. Germline V gene sequence: CDR1 SGHKS, CDR2 YYEKEE (reference sequence). The V end lost 5 bases, the J end lost 0 bases, and 12 bases lay between the germline ends. This CDR3 comprises 16 residues. The CDR3 region is CASRRQAASYNSPLHF. In DNA form, the CDR3 reads TGTGCCAGCAGACGACAGGCGGCCTCCTATAATTCACCCCTCCACTTT.

This rearrangement joins TRBV19 to TRBJ2-7; 15 nucleotides agree with TRBD2. V lost 5 bases, J lost 1 base, and 9 bases stayed unmatched. Germline assignment: CDR1 LNHDA and CDR2 SQIVND (reference sequence). The CDR3 covers 18 residues. The CDR3 region is CASSWTSGGAKGSYEQYF. For the CDR3, the DNA is TGTGCCAGTAGTTGGACTAGCGGGGGGGCCAAGGGATCCTACGAGCAGTACTTC.

The rearrangement uses TRBV2 and TRBJ2-7; 7 positions agree with TRBD1. This CDR3 has 13 amino acids. Trimming at V came to 8 bases and at J to 1 base, leaving 5 bases not matched to a gene. In germline, CDR1 is SNHLY, CDR2 FYNNEI. DNA of the CDR3: TGTGCCAGCGGCGTGGGACAGTCCTACGAGCAGTACTTC. Translated: CASGVGQSYEQYF.

The chain couples TRBV11-3 to TRBJ2-7, with 16 bases identical to TRBD2. CDR3 length equals 18 residues. Germline trimming cut 5 bases from V and 6 bases from J; bases unmatched to any gene: 13. Germline V CDR1 and CDR2: SGHNT, YENEEA. CDR3 amino acids: CASSPTPGLAGGPSEQYF. CDR3 nucleotides: TGTGCCAGCAGCCCTACCCCGGGACTAGCGGGAGGGCCTTCCGAGCAGTACTTC.

This rearrangement joins TRBV19 to TRBJ2-2; TRBD2 aligns across 11 bases. The germline CDR1 and CDR2 sequences are LNHDA and SQIVND (reference sequence). The CDR3 spans 17 residues. J was trimmed by 2 bases and V by 7 bases; bases with no gene match: 9. The CDR3 bases are TGTGCCAGTACACGGGCTAGCGGGGGGATTAACACCGGGGAGCTGTTTTTT. This encodes CASTRASGGINTGELFF.

The V gene is TRBV4-1, the J gene TRBJ1-1; 7 bases are shared with TRBD1. Trimming removed 4 bases from V and 0 bases from J; junction bases left unmatched: 11. The CDR3 is 17 residues long. From germline, CDR1 is MGHRA and CDR2 YSYEKL. The CDR3 DNA is TGCGCCAGCAGCCCGCCCCCATGGGGACAGATGAACACTGAAGCTTTCTTT. This translates into CASSPPPWGQMNTEAFF.

This chain connects TRBV7-2 to TRBJ1-2, with D possibly matching TRBD1 (5 bases). Germline values: CDR1 SGHTA, CDR2 FQGNSA. CDR3 length: 14 amino acids. V lost 5 bases and J 6 bases, leaving 16 bases between the germline ends. The chain's CDR3 is CASSGPVGRDGYTF. CDR3 nucleotides: TGTGCCAGCAGCGGCCCAGTCGGCAGGGATGGCTACACCTTC.

This clone was counted once. This chain joins TRBV6-1 and TRBJ2-3; the match to TRBD2 covers 7 bases. Per germline, CDR1 MNHNS and CDR2 SASEGT. This CDR3 is built from 17 residues. V lost 4 bases, J lost 2 bases, and 12 bases stayed unmatched. The CDR3 DNA follows: TGTGCCAGCAGTGCCCCCCTAGCGGAGACTAACACAGATACGCAGTATTTT. It codes for CASSAPLAETNTDTQYF.

The genes are TRBV18 and TRBJ2-1; the D gene is possibly TRBD2 (7 bases). The CDR3 loop spans 14 amino acids. V was clipped by 3 bases and J by 8 bases, with 14 bases between them. The germline CDR1 and CDR2 sequences are KGHSH and LQKENI. CDR3 nucleotides: TGTGCCAGCTCACCGGGGGGGCGGTCGGATGAGCAGTTCTTC. This sequence encodes CASSPGGRSDEQFF.

The V gene is TRBV4-1, the J gene TRBJ1-6, with TRBD1 matching 7 bases. The germline CDR1 and CDR2 sequences are MGHRA and YSYEKL. The CDR3 runs 15 residues. The ends lost 4 bases at V and 7 bases at J; junction bases unmatched: 7. In DNA, the CDR3 is TGCGCCAGCAGCCTAGGGACAGCAGAAAATTCACCCCTCCACTTT. This gives the protein CASSLGTAENSPLHF.

This chain links TRBV5-1 with TRBJ1-2; TRBD1 might be the D (6 bases). This CDR3 spans 14 amino acids. V lost 4 bases and J lost 11, with 21 bases in between. Per the germline V gene, CDR1 is SGHRS and CDR2 is YFSETQ. In DNA form, the CDR3 reads TGCGCCAGCAGCCGGACACGGGACATCCAAAAATACACCTTC. Translating gives CASSRTRDIQKYTF.

J is TRBJ1-2 and V is TRBV7-3, with D possibly TRBD1 on 6 matching bases. The CDR3 is 12 amino acids. V was trimmed by 7 bases and J by 6 bases, leaving 12 bases between them. Germline assignment: CDR1 SGHTA and CDR2 FQGTGA. CDR3 DNA sequence: TGTGCCAGCAAAGGGGGAGACGATGGCTACACCTTC. Its translation: CASKGGDDGYTF.

The rearrangement uses TRBV30 and TRBJ2-7; TRBD2 agrees at 8 bases. The germline CDR1 and CDR2 sequences are GTSNPN and SVGIG (reference sequence). Trimming removed 8 bases from V and 5 bases from J; junction bases left unmatched: 11. CDR3 length equals 13 residues. Here the CDR3 reads CARAGDALHEQYF. For the CDR3, the DNA is TGTGCCAGAGCGGGGGATGCACTCCACGAGCAGTACTTC.